This record looks at one T cell receptor (beta chain) sequence and its context. The specificity of this receptor is unknown. Per-base qualities were not stored, and no clone one base away is much larger. These data come from a study of blood T cell repertoires in COVID-19 (dated by TCRdb to about 2020). In the study overall: Collaborator samples came from the United States, Italy and Spain and covered acute and convalescent phases of COVID-19. Nearly every sample came with metadata listing a de-identified subject ID, COVID-19 status, age in years and sex. The repertoires were released in a freely available public database intended as a resource for research on the immune response to SARS-CoV-2. The material from the prospective study consisted of cDNA or gDNA derived from T cells, B-cell-depleted T cells, or PBMCs. HLA class I and class II types, where available, came from metadata supplied by the sample provider rather than from assay-based typing. Samples came from the ongoing ImmuneRACE study (first 160 participants) plus 1,254 subjects from 6 global collaborators. Deeply sampled blood TCRbeta repertoires from subjects exposed to, actively infected with, or recovered from COVID-19 were included in the dataset. What the authors observed across the whole study: The amount of clinical and demographic metadata varied by source and participant and was provided uncurated.

The immunoSEQ Assay, a bias-controlled multiplex PCR, was used to amplify TCRbeta CDR3 regions from genomic DNA. The paper's processing steps were these. Within the assay, amplification of reference gene primers was used to estimate how many nucleated cells each sample contained. To quantify the absolute abundance of each unique TCRbeta CDR3 rearrangement, sequence reads were collapsed and filtered. For each sample, productive Simpson clonality was calculated by taking the square root of Simpson's diversity index across productive rearrangements. Not all clones reach the TCRdb copy of this immuneACCESS table, which keeps in-frame sequences only. Checked studies attribute under half of the gap to unresolved V genes and leave the rest unexplained. V and J calls and clone size are copied from that table; D and trimming were computed from the DNA. The sample profile shows approximately 250,000 clones; around nine tenths of them were found once. Of the sample, about 8.6% falls within the top ten clones.

Whole blood was collected in K2EDTA tubes by collaborating institutions according to the institutions' own protocols. For TCRbeta analysis, collaborator samples were shipped as frozen whole blood, as isolated PBMCs, or as DNA extracted from either sample type. The CDR3 spans 15 residues, from the cysteine through the phenylalanine. Only CDR3 DNA remains: 45 bases, in frame from the first base. Per the germline V gene (reference sequence), GTSNPN is the CDR1 and SVGIG is the CDR2. This TCR came from a man in his forties with active or convalescent COVID-19. The rearranged segments are TRBV30 and TRBJ2-2, and 7 junctional nucleotides match TRBD2. Sequencing used peripheral blood. The CDR3 has the sequence CATNLAGVRGGELFF. The DNA sequence is given as TGTGCTACGAACCTCGCGGGAGTAAGGGGCGGGGAGCTGTTTTTT.